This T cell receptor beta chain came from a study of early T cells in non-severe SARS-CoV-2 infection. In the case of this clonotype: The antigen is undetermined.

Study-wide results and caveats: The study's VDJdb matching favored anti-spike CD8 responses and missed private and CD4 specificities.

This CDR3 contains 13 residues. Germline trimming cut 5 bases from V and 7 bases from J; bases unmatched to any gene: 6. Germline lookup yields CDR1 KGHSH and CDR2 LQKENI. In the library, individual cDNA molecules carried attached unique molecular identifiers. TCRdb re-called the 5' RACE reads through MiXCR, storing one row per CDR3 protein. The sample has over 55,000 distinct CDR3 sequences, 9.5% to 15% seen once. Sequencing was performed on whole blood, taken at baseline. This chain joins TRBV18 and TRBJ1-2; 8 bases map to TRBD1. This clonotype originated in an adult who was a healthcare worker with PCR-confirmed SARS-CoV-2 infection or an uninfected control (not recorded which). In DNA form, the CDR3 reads TGTGCCAGCTCATCACAGGGGGATGGTGGCTACACCTTC. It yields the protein CASSSQGDGGYTF. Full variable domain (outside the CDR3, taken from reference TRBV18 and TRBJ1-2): NAGVMQNPRHLVRRRGQEARLRCSPMKGHSHVYWYRQLPEEGLKFMVYLQKENIIDESGMPKERFSAEFPKEGPSILRIQQVVRGDSAAYFCASSSQGDGGYTFGSGTRLTVV.